The rows below give T cell receptor beta chains drawn from one sample of a study of T cell responses to AZD1222 COVID-19 vaccine. Repertoires were generated with immunoSEQ multiplex PCR, while TCRdb's copy carries only in-frame clones and drops some. The sample shows about 120,000 clones, about 91% of them seen only once. The sample here was peripheral blood, taken on day 0 of AZD1222 vaccination. All receptors come from an adult in good health. CDR3s include the opening cysteine and the closing phenylalanine or tryptophan. The order of the fields is clone size, V gene, D gene, J gene, CDR3 DNA, CDR3 protein. A D gene is named only where the DNA matches it firmly. Size values are once, few and many counts, or a class for expanded clones, and some rows have none.

NA	TRBV7-3	NA	TRBJ1-2	TGTGCCAGCAGCACCGGGCCTGCGATCTATGGCTACACCTTC	CASSTGPAIYGYTF
NA	TRBV11-2	NA	TRBJ2-2	TGTGCCAGCATCAGTGGGTTGCCTGGCTCCGGGGAGCTGTTTTTT	CASISGLPGSGELFF
NA	TRBV12-3/TRBV12-4	NA	TRBJ1-2	TGTGCCAGCAGCCTGCTTCGTGGCTACACCTTC	CASSLLRGYTF
NA	TRBV4-1	TRBD2	TRBJ2-5	TGCGCCAGCAGCCAATCCTACGGGAGGATCAGGGAGACCCAGTACTTC	CASSQSYGRIRETQYF
once	TRBV10-3	TRBD1	TRBJ1-3	TGTGCCATCACCCCGACAGGGGACTCTGGAAACACCATATATTTT	CAITPTGDSGNTIYF
NA	TRBV19	NA	TRBJ1-1	TGTGCCAGTACCACTACGAGGGACACTGAAGCTTTCTTT	CASTTTRDTEAFF
NA	TRBV18	NA	TRBJ2-6	TGTGCCAGCTCACCATTCTTAGGCGGGACAGTCTTCTCTGGGGCCAACGTCCTGACTTTC	CASSPFLGGTVFSGANVLTF
NA	TRBV6-1	NA	TRBJ2-6	TGTGCCAGCAGTGAGAGCATCCTCTCTGGGGCCAACGTCCTGACTTTC	CASSESILSGANVLTF
NA	TRBV2	TRBD1	TRBJ2-7	TGTGCCAGCAGGAAAGACAGGGTCCCCCACGAGCAGTACTTC	CASRKDRVPHEQYF
once	TRBV15	TRBD2	TRBJ2-1	TGTGCCACCAGCAGAGGGGCACTAGCGGGGTTAAGAGACAATGAGCAGTTCTTC	CATSRGALAGLRDNEQFF
NA	TRBV19	NA	TRBJ2-7	TGTGCCAGTAGTGGGGGACCGAGAATTTCCTACGAGCAGTACTTC	CASSGGPRISYEQYF
few	TRBV18	NA	TRBJ1-1	TGTGCCAGCTCACGGACTGACGCTGAAGCTTTCTTT	CASSRTDAEAFF
NA	TRBV5-4	TRBD2	TRBJ2-7	TGTGCCAGCAGCGCCGGACTAGCGGGGGGGCCGATGCGCGAGCAGTACTTC	CASSAGLAGGPMREQYF
NA	TRBV11-3	NA	TRBJ1-6	TGTGCCAGCAGCGACAGAAATTCACCCCTCCACTTT	CASSDRNSPLHF
NA	TRBV12-3/TRBV12-4	NA	TRBJ1-1	TGTGCCAGCAGGACCGTCCAGGAAACTGAAGCTTTCTTT	CASRTVQETEAFF
once	TRBV10-3	NA	TRBJ1-1	TGTGCCATCACGAGGTCGGGGGGAGGCACTGAAGCTTTCTTT	CAITRSGGGTEAFF
NA	TRBV5-1	NA	TRBJ1-2	TGCGCCAGCAGCTGGACCTCGCCTGACTATGGCTACACCTTC	CASSWTSPDYGYTF
NA	TRBV30	NA	TRBJ1-2	TGTGCCTGGAGTGTAAGGAGGGTCGACCAGGACTCTCCGGTTCAAGTTGGCTACACCTTC	CAWSVRRVDQDSPVQVGYTF
NA	TRBV7-9	TRBD1	TRBJ2-6	TGTGCCAGCAGCTCTAACAGGGGGTTCGGGGCCAACGTCCTGACTTTC	CASSSNRGFGANVLTF
NA	TRBV5-6	TRBD1	TRBJ2-3	TGTGCCAGCAGCCCGGGGACAGGGGTCGGGGCAGATACGCAGTATTTT	CASSPGTGVGADTQYF
NA	TRBV4-3	NA	TRBJ1-1	TGCGCCAGCAGCCCCGGCGATGTCACTGAAGCTTTCTTT	CASSPGDVTEAFF
NA	TRBV7-3	NA	TRBJ2-5	TGTGCCAGCAGCTTAGATCAGGCTCAGACCCAGTACTTC	CASSLDQAQTQYF
NA	TRBV7-9	NA	TRBJ1-2	TGTGCCAGCAGCCCGAGGGGGGATCCCTCCGGCTACACCTTC	CASSPRGDPSGYTF
NA	TRBV11-3	NA	TRBJ2-1	TGTGCCAGCAGCTCTAGCCTGTCGGGACCTCACGTTAATGAGCAGTTCTTC	CASSSSLSGPHVNEQFF
NA	TRBV5-4	NA	TRBJ2-3	TGTGCCAGCAGCCCCGGACTTCAGGCAGATACGCAGTATTTT	CASSPGLQADTQYF
NA	TRBV6-5	NA	TRBJ1-6	TGTGCCAGCAATGGGGGACTCAATTCACCCCTCCACTTT	CASNGGLNSPLHF
NA	TRBV9	NA	TRBJ2-3	TGTGCCAGCAGCGTAGTCGGCGGGACGCAGTATTTT	CASSVVGGTQYF
NA	TRBV7-8	NA	TRBJ2-1	TGTGCCAGCGGGGGTCCTAGCGCGAATTATAATGAGCAGTTCTTC	CASGGPSANYNEQFF
NA	TRBV5-3	NA	TRBJ2-2	TGTGCCAAACAGGGAACCGGGGAGCTGTTTTTT	CAKQGTGELFF
NA	TRBV2	TRBD2	TRBJ2-5	TGTGCCAGCACCCTGGGGAGGGCTCCAGAGACCCAGTACTTC	CASTLGRAPETQYF
NA	TRBV10-2	TRBD1	TRBJ1-1	TGCGCCAGCAGTGATGGGACAGGGGGCGGCACTGAAGCTTTCTTT	CASSDGTGGGTEAFF
NA	TRBV6-1	NA	TRBJ1-1	TGTGCCAGCAGTGAAGCAGAGACGTCCTACACTGAAGCTTTCTTT	CASSEAETSYTEAFF
NA	TRBV7-9	TRBD1	TRBJ1-2	TGTGCCAGCAGCAGATCGGACAGGCCCTATGGCTACACCTTC	CASSRSDRPYGYTF
NA	TRBV10-1	TRBD2	TRBJ2-1	TGCGCCAGCAGTGCCCAACTAGCGGGGGGAGATAATGAGCAGTTCTTC	CASSAQLAGGDNEQFF
NA	TRBV7-9	NA	TRBJ1-2	TGTGCCAGCAGCTTAGGAGCGGATAACTATGGCTACACCTTC	CASSLGADNYGYTF
NA	TRBV7-9	TRBD1	TRBJ1-6	TGTGCCAGCAGCGGGGACAGGGGTTCCTATAATTCACCCCTCCACTTT	CASSGDRGSYNSPLHF
NA	TRBV7-2	NA	TRBJ2-1	TGTGCCAGCAGCTTAGCGGCGTACAATGAGCAGTTCTTC	CASSLAAYNEQFF
NA	TRBV7-9	TRBD1	TRBJ1-4	TGTGCCAGCAGCTTGTCCGGGACAGGGGGCTCGAAAAAACTGTTTTTT	CASSLSGTGGSKKLFF
NA	TRBV6-6	TRBD1	TRBJ1-1	TGTGCCAGCAGAAATGGACAGGCGAACACTGAAGCTTTCTTT	CASRNGQANTEAFF
NA	TRBV7-9	NA	TRBJ1-1	TGTGCCAGCAGCTTAGACCAGGGGAGAGCTTTCTTT	CASSLDQGRAFF
NA	TRBV19	NA	TRBJ1-1	TGTGCCAGTAGTCCAGGAGTAAGCACTGAAGCTTTCTTT	CASSPGVSTEAFF